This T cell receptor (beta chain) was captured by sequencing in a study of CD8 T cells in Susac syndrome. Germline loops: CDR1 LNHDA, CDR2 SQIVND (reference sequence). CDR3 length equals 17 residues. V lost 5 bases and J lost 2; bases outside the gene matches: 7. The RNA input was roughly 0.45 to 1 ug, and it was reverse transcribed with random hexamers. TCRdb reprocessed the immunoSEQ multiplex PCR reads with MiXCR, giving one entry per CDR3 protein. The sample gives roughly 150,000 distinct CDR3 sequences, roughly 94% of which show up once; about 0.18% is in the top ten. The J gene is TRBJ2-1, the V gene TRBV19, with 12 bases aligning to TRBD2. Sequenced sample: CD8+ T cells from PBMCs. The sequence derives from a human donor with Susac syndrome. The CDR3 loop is CASSPTSGSVTYNEQFF. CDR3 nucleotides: TGTGCCAGTAGTCCGACTAGCGGGAGCGTTACCTACAATGAGCAGTTCTTC.